A selection of T cell receptor beta chains follows, all from one sample in a study of neoadjuvant nivolumab and ipilimumab in lung cancer. Libraries were prepared by immunoSEQ multiplex PCR; TCRdb keeps only in-frame clonotypes and omits some of them. The sample lists tens of thousands of clones; more than 80% were seen once. The material sequenced was tumor tissue, taken after neoadjuvant nivolumab, alone or with ipilimumab, at or shortly before surgery. Source of these receptors: an adult with non-small cell lung cancer. Both conserved end residues are part of each CDR3. A D gene is named only where the DNA matches it firmly. Clone size is shown for a subset of rows, as once, few, many or a class of expanded clone.

- TRBJ1-1 TRBD1 TRBV18 CASSPEQGYHHDAFF TGTGCCAGCTCACCGGAACAGGGGTACCACCATGATGCTTTCTTT
few TRBJ2-5 - TRBV29-1 CSAKVETQYF TGCAGCGCCAAAGTTGAGACCCAGTACTTC
- TRBJ2-5 TRBD2 TRBV6-1 CASSAMTSGGQETQYF TGTGCCAGCAGTGCCATGACTAGCGGGGGGCAAGAGACCCAGTACTTC
medium-sized TRBJ1-1 - TRBV11-2 CASSLDPDTEAFF TGTGCCAGCAGCTTAGATCCGGACACTGAAGCTTTCTTT
few TRBJ2-3 - TRBV30 CATDGGADTQYF TGTGCCACCGACGGGGGCGCCGATACGCAGTATTTT
- TRBJ2-2 TRBD1 TRBV5-1 CASSWGTGNTGELFF TGCGCCAGCAGCTGGGGGACAGGGAACACCGGGGAGCTGTTTTTT
- TRBJ1-1 - TRBV6-5 CASSLSLNTEAFF TGTGCCAGCAGTTTATCATTGAACACTGAAGCTTTCTTT
few TRBJ2-1 TRBD1 TRBV4-1 CASSQDSQGVAGQFF TGCGCCAGCAGCCAAGATAGCCAGGGGGTTGCGGGGCAGTTCTTC
once TRBJ2-3 - TRBV6-6 CASSYQDTQYF TGTGCCAGCAGTTACCAAGATACGCAGTATTTT
- TRBJ2-1 - TRBV5-1 CASSLAAGASYNEQFF TGCGCCAGCAGCTTAGCTGCGGGGGCCTCCTACAATGAGCAGTTCTTC
- TRBJ2-3 TRBD2 TRBV28 CASSQRGGLGDTQYF TGTGCCAGCTCACAACGGGGGGGCCTAGGAGATACGCAGTATTTT
- TRBJ2-7 TRBD1 TRBV5-1 CASSLSGQGYEQYF TGCGCCAGCAGCTTGTCTGGACAGGGGTACGAGCAGTACTTC
- TRBJ1-1 TRBD1 TRBV11-2 CASSDTGVMNTEAFF TGTGCCAGCAGTGATACAGGGGTTATGAACACTGAAGCTTTCTTT
- TRBJ2-5 TRBD1 TRBV11-3 CASSSQTGTQETQYF TGTGCCAGCAGCTCACAGACAGGGACACAAGAGACCCAGTACTTC
- TRBJ2-7 TRBD2 TRBV28 CASSLWTSGNYEQYF TGTGCCAGCAGTTTATGGACTAGCGGGAACTACGAGCAGTACTTC
- TRBJ1-2 TRBD1 TRBV29-1 CSVTQGEVYGYTF TGCAGCGTTACACAGGGGGAAGTCTATGGCTACACCTTC
few TRBJ1-5 - TRBV7-2 CASSLVVGIGNQPQHF TGTGCCAGCAGCTTAGTGGTAGGGATCGGTAATCAGCCCCAGCATTTT
- TRBJ2-7 - TRBV5-5 CASSLRTVHFYEQYF TGTGCCAGCAGCCTTAGGACAGTACATTTCTACGAGCAGTACTTC
- TRBJ2-3 TRBD2 TRBV7-2 CASSFSSGGAVGVDTQYF TGTGCCAGCAGCTTTTCTAGCGGGGGGGCGGTTGGTGTAGATACGCAGTATTTT
- TRBJ1-1 - TRBV2 CASSPRGRPIAFF TGTGCCAGCAGCCCCCGTGGACGGCCAATAGCTTTCTTT
- TRBJ2-1 - TRBV7-2 CASSFSGGSYNEQFF TGTGCCAGCAGCTTCTCTGGCGGCTCCTACAATGAGCAGTTCTTC
- TRBJ2-1 - TRBV9 CASSEDSLGNEQFF TGTGCCAGCAGCGAAGACTCGCTCGGGAATGAGCAGTTCTTC
- TRBJ1-5 - TRBV18 CASSPGDKDQPQHF TGTGCCAGCTCACCAGGGGACAAGGATCAGCCCCAGCATTTT
- TRBJ1-4 - TRBV14 CASSQVLYATNEKLFF TGTGCCAGCAGCCAAGTCCTATACGCAACTAATGAAAAACTGTTTTTT
few TRBJ2-3 - TRBV29-1 CSVEGRSTDTQYF TGCAGCGTTGAAGGGCGCAGCACAGATACGCAGTATTTT
few TRBJ2-5 - TRBV5-1 CASSSLGSGETQYF TGCGCCAGCAGCTCGCTAGGGTCGGGGGAGACCCAGTACTTC
- TRBJ1-1 TRBD1 TRBV29-1 CSVTRDRGDFEAFF TGCAGCGTTACCCGGGACAGGGGCGACTTTGAAGCTTTCTTT
- TRBJ1-2 - TRBV13 CASSLMGLRHGYTF TGTGCCAGCAGCTTAATGGGACTCAGGCATGGCTACACCTTC
- TRBJ2-3 - TRBV5-1 CASSVGVSTQYF TGCGCCAGTTCCGTTGGGGTCTCTACGCAGTATTTT
- TRBJ2-7 TRBD2 TRBV14 CASSGLTSGFVYEQYF TGTGCCAGCAGCGGTCTGACTAGCGGGTTCGTCTACGAGCAGTACTTC
- TRBJ2-2 - TRBV2 CASNWGPGELFF TGTGCCAGCAATTGGGGTCCCGGGGAGCTGTTTTTT
- TRBJ1-4 - TRBV6-5 CASSYGTNEKLFF TGTGCCAGCAGTTACGGAACTAATGAAAAACTGTTTTTT
- TRBJ2-7 TRBD2 TRBV2 CASSRGLAGTSYEQYF TGTGCCAGCAGCCGAGGACTAGCGGGGACCAGCTACGAGCAGTACTTC
- TRBJ2-7 TRBD1 TRBV2 CASSAGQGVEQYF TGTGCCAGCAGTGCGGGACAGGGAGTCGAGCAGTACTTC
- TRBJ2-2 TRBD1 TRBV6-6 CASTTGTGGIGELFF TGTGCCAGCACTACCGGGACAGGGGGCATCGGGGAGCTGTTTTTT
- TRBJ2-2 - TRBV7-2 CASSSGFTGELFF TGTGCCAGCAGCTCAGGGTTCACCGGGGAGCTGTTTTTT
- TRBJ1-5 - TRBV6-1 CASSESGNQPQHF TGTGCCAGCAGTGAATCAGGAAATCAGCCCCAGCATTTT
- TRBJ1-3 - TRBV5-6 CASSLNTGTGNTIYF TGTGCCAGCAGCTTGAATACGGGTACTGGAAACACCATATATTTT